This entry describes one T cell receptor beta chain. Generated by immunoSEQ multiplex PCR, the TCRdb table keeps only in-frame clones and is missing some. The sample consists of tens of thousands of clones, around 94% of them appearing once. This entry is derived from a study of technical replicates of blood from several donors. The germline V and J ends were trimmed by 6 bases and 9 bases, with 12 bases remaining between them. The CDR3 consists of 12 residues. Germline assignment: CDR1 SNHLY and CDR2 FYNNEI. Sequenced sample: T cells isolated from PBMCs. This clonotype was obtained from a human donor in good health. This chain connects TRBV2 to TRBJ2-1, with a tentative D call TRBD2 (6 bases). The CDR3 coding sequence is TGTGCCAGCAGAGGCGGGACGGGTGAGCAGTTCTTC. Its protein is CASRGGTGEQFF. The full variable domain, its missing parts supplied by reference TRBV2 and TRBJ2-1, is EPEVTQTPSHQVTQMGQEVILRCVPISNHLYFYWYRQILGQKVEFLVSFYNNEISEKSEIFDDQFSVERPDGSNFTLKIRSTKLEDSAMYFCASRGGTGEQFFGPGTRLTVL.